One sample yielded the 6 T cell receptor beta chains listed below, sequenced in a study of cytomegalovirus exposure and HLA in healthy donors (dated by TCRdb to about 2017). The receptor library was made with the immunoSEQ multiplex PCR assay. For the multiplex PCR, a mixture combining 60 forward primers for TCR Vbeta segments and 13 reverse primers for TCR Jbeta segments was used. The immuneACCESS repertoire file appears here via TCRdb, limited to in-frame rearrangements. These files lack a portion of the clones; in checked studies, under half of the deficit traces to unresolved V genes, and the cause of the others is not known. Across this sample there are around 97,000 clones, with less than 10% seen only once. The ten largest clones represent 4.5% to 6.5% of the sample. Source material: PBMCs. The receptors stem from a man aged 50-59 years in good health and CMV-seropositive.

This chain joins TRBV29-1 and TRBJ1-1; D unresolved. The CDR3 loop spans 14 amino acids. Looked up from germline, CDR1 is SQVTM and CDR2 is ANQGSEA. Between the trimmed V and J ends, which lost 3 bases and 0 bases, there was a span of 11 bases. The CDR3 nucleotides read TGCAGCGTTGATTCTAAACGCATGAACACTGAAGCTTTCTTT. Its protein is CSVDSKRMNTEAFF.

The CDR3 loop reads CASRPDRDRGYTF. CDR3 nucleotide sequence: TGTGCCAGCAGGCCGGACAGGGACCGTGGCTACACCTTC. The J gene is TRBJ1-2, the V gene TRBV6-5, with 8 bases identical to TRBD1. Losses at the gene ends were 6 bases for V and 7 bases for J; bases not matched to a gene: 7. Germline V CDR1 and CDR2: MNHEY, SVGAGI. The CDR3 spans 13 residues.

V is TRBV28 and J is TRBJ1-1; D uncertain. The CDR3 totals 13 residues. V was cut by 5 bases and J by 5 bases, with 12 bases left in between. Germline-derived CDR1 and CDR2 are MDHEN and SYDVKM. The CDR3 DNA sequence: TGTGCCAGCAGTCCCGATAGTTCGACTGAAGCTTTCTTT. This gives the protein CASSPDSSTEAFF. Together with reference TRBV28 and TRBJ1-1, the CDR3 gives the full variable domain: DVKVTQSSRYLVKRTGEKVFLECVQDMDHENMFWYRQDPGLGLRLIYFSYDVKMKEKGDIPEGYSVSREKKERFSLILESASTNQTSMYLCASSPDSSTEAFFGQGTRLTVV.

This clone was seen only a few times. The V gene is TRBV6-4, the J gene TRBJ1-1, with a possible D match to TRBD1 (5 bases). The germline V gene has CDR1 MRHNA and CDR2 SNTAGT. Trimming took 4 bases from V and 8 from J, leaving 17 bases between them. CDR3 length: 14 residues. DNA of the CDR3: TGTGCCAGCAGTGTAACCAGGGTATTAACGGAAGCTTTCTTT. Translated, it gives CASSVTRVLTEAFF.

The chain has TRBV5-4 and TRBJ2-5, with 8 bases fitting TRBD1. CDR1 is SGHNT and CDR2 is YYREEE in the germline V gene (reference sequence). The CDR3 has 12 amino acids. With V trimmed by 9 bases and J by 5 bases, 6 bases remained unmatched. The CDR3 here is CATSRGQETQYF. CDR3 DNA: TGTGCCACTTCCAGGGGGCAGGAGACCCAGTACTTC.

This clone appeared a few times. V gene TRBV10-3 combines with J gene TRBJ2-1; TRBD2 matches 7 bases. Germline trimming cut 8 bases from V and 6 bases from J; bases unmatched to any gene: 13. The CDR3 has 15 amino acids. Germline V CDR1 and CDR2: ENHRY, SYGVKD. The DNA of the CDR3 is TGTGCCATCCAACCATCGGCGGGAGTTGGCAATGAGCAGTTCTTC. Translation: CAIQPSAGVGNEQFF.